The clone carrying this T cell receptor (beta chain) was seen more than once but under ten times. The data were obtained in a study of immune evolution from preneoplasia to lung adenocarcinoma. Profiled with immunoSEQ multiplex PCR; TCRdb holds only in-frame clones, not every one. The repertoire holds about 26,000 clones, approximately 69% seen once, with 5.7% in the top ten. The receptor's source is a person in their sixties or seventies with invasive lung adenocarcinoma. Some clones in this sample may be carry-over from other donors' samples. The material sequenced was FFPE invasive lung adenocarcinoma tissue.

The CDR3 DNA is TGTGCCAGCAGCTTATCGCAGGGCGGGCTGTTTTTT. It translates to CASSLSQGGLFF. The V gene is TRBV7-9, the J gene TRBJ2-2; weak D call: TRBD1 (5 bases). The CDR3 has 12 residues. Trimming pared 2 bases from V and 13 bases from J, leaving 11 bases between. Germline values: CDR1 SEHNR, CDR2 FQNEAQ (reference sequence).